This T cell receptor beta chain derives from a study of spatial heterogeneity in lung cancer. Study-level findings and limits: In tumor T cells, estimated coverage reached around 7% for alpha chains and approximately 13% for beta chains. Tumor mutation counts were tracked by expanded intratumoral alpha and beta TCR counts.

Time point specified: sample taken at primary tumor resection. TCRdb redid the calling of the 5' RACE reads with MiXCR, one entry per CDR3 protein. The sample lists about 11,000 distinct CDR3 sequences; about 5.5% were seen once. This clonotype was seen just once. Its specificity is unknown. The library was designed around alpha chains, so this beta chain is a stray read whose abundance carries little weight. With V trimmed by 5 bases and J by 4 bases, 7 bases remained unmatched. CDR3 length: 13 amino acids. Germline CDR1 and CDR2: DFQATT and SNEGSKA (reference sequence). The sequence was collected from a male donor with early-stage non-small cell lung cancer. This rearrangement joins TRBV20-1 to TRBJ2-5; the match to TRBD2 covers 7 bases. The sample in question was lung tumor tissue, obtained at surgery. The CDR3 nucleotides are TGCAGTGCTGCTCGGACTAGGCGAGAGACCCAGTACTTC. It translates to CSAARTRRETQYF.